Following are 12 T cell receptor beta chains from one sample sequenced in a study of beta chain features in type 1 diabetes. These receptors have no identified antigens. Reverse transcribing all isolated RNA meant expressed TCRB transcripts were sequenced. Clones were sequenced by immunoSEQ multiplex PCR, and TCRdb holds only the in-frame ones, with some missing. Of 45,000 to 60,000 clones listed, 50% to 75% were seen once; the top ten hold roughly 0.3%. Overall study results and limits: Type 1 diabetes patients showed a moderate but significant shortening of TCRB CDR3s in all four CD4+ subsets.

The sample consisted of stem cell memory CD4+ T cells from blood. The source is a woman aged 30 to 39 with type 1 diabetes.

V gene TRBV6-1 combines with J gene TRBJ2-7, with D tentatively TRBD1 (7 bases). In germline, CDR1 is MNHNS, CDR2 SASEGT. With 6 bases removed from V and 1 base from J, the gap between germline ends came to 16 bases. The CDR3 covers 15 residues. The CDR3 sequence: CASREGTANSYEQYF. The CDR3 bases are TGTGCCAGCAGGGAGGGGACAGCGAATTCCTACGAGCAGTACTTC.

The chain uses TRBV30 and TRBJ2-5; D unresolved. The CDR3 runs to 11 residues. Germline V lookup: CDR1 GTSNPN, CDR2 SVGIG (reference sequence). The V and J ends lost 0 bases and 4 bases respectively, with 3 bases between them. The CDR3 region is CAWSVLETQYF. CDR3 sequence (DNA): TGTGCCTGGAGTGTTCTAGAGACCCAGTACTTC.

This rearrangement joins TRBV29-1 to TRBJ2-5, with D possibly being TRBD2 (5 bases). V dropped 1 base and J dropped 4 bases, with 7 bases sitting between them. The CDR3 has 12 amino acids. The germline CDR1 and CDR2 sequences are SQVTM and ANQGSEA. The CDR3 DNA reads as TGCAGCGTTGAAGGCGGAGGAGAGACCCAGTACTTC. Protein: CSVEGGGETQYF.

V is TRBV6-1 and J is TRBJ1-1, with 9 bases aligning to TRBD1. Germline CDR1 and CDR2: MNHNS and SASEGT. The CDR3 runs to 12 residues. Losses at the gene ends were 5 bases for V and 10 bases for J; bases not matched to a gene: 5. The CDR3 is CASSPTDRGAFF. In DNA form, the CDR3 reads TGTGCCAGCAGTCCCACGGACAGGGGAGCTTTCTTT.

This clone has a handful of counts. The genes are TRBV5-4 and TRBJ2-7; 7 bases line up with TRBD2. CDR1 and CDR2 from the germline V gene are SGHNT and YYREEE (reference sequence). This CDR3 has 15 amino acids. Trimming at V came to 4 bases and at J to 1 base, leaving 8 bases not matched to a gene. As DNA, the CDR3 is TGTGCCAGCAGCCCCACGGGGGGTTATTCCTACGAGCAGTACTTC. Protein: CASSPTGGYSYEQYF.

The J gene is TRBJ2-2, the V gene TRBV10-3; 8 nucleotides match TRBD2. The CDR3 spans 15 residues. Germline CDR1 is ENHRY and CDR2 is SYGVKD. V shed 3 bases and J 8 bases; nucleotides not matched to a gene: 8. The CDR3 reads CAISDTGRAGGELFF. The CDR3 DNA is TGTGCCATCAGTGATACCGGGAGGGCCGGTGGGGAGCTGTTTTTT.

V and J are TRBV6-5 and TRBJ2-7; 7 positions match TRBD1. Trimming took 0 bases from V and 1 from J; bases not matched to a gene: 0. This CDR3 is built from 14 residues. CDR1 and CDR2 from the germline V gene are MNHEY and SVGAGI. CDR3 DNA sequence: TGTGCCAGCAGTTACTCGGGACAGTCCTACGAGCAGTACTTC. It is translated as CASSYSGQSYEQYF.

This clone was observed a handful of times. The V gene is TRBV7-9, the J gene TRBJ1-2; the D is unclear. CDR1 and CDR2 (germline): SEHNR, FQNEAQ (reference sequence). The CDR3 has 14 residues. Trimming took off 8 bases at V and 2 bases at J, with 15 bases between the two ends. The CDR3 DNA is TGTGCCAGCCCCCCTGATGGGAGCAACTATGGCTACACCTTC. Amino acid sequence: CASPPDGSNYGYTF.

The chain uses TRBV25-1 and TRBJ1-2, with 8 bases matching TRBD1. CDR1 and CDR2 from the germline V gene are MGHDK and SYGVNS. The CDR3 consists of 15 residues. Trimming took 2 bases from V and 8 from J; bases not matched to a gene: 10. DNA of the CDR3: TGTGCCAGCAGTGAACCGGACAGGGATATGTCCGGCTACACCTTC. It encodes CASSEPDRDMSGYTF.

The chain couples TRBV18 to TRBJ2-5, with D possibly TRBD2 on 5 matching bases. The germline V gene encodes CDR1 KGHSH and CDR2 LQKENI. Trimming pared 2 bases from V and 4 bases from J, leaving 14 bases between. The CDR3 runs 15 residues. The CDR3 reads CASSPELGEGETQYF. The DNA for the CDR3 is TGTGCCAGCTCACCAGAGTTGGGAGAGGGAGAGACCCAGTACTTC.

This clone was counted a single time. The chain couples TRBV2 to TRBJ2-5; the D gene is possibly TRBD1 (6 bases). Germline CDR1 is SNHLY and CDR2 is FYNNEI. V gave up 5 bases and J gave up 5 bases, with 12 bases separating them. There are 13 residues in the CDR3. CDR3 loop: CASSFDRTETQYF. DNA of the CDR3: TGTGCCAGCAGTTTCGACAGGACGGAGACCCAGTACTTC.

This clone was seen only a few times. V and J are TRBV5-1 and TRBJ2-7, with TRBD2 matching 8 bases. The CDR3 loop spans 15 amino acids. Trimming cost V 5 bases and J 4 bases; bases outside gene matches: 11. The V gene's germline CDR1 is SGHRS and CDR2 YFSETQ. The CDR3 loop is CASSLSEGLGYEQYF. The CDR3 DNA is TGCGCCAGCAGTCTCTCTGAGGGACTAGGTTACGAGCAGTACTTC. Variable domain in full (rest from reference TRBV5-1 and TRBJ2-7): KAGVTQTPRYLIKTRGQQVTLSCSPISGHRSVSWYQQTPGQGLQFLFEYFSETQRNKGNFPGRFSGRQFSNSRSEMNVSTLELGDSALYLCASSLSEGLGYEQYFGPGTRLTVT.